These 13 T cell receptor beta chains were sequenced from one sample in a study of T-cell reconstitution after alpha-beta-depleted transplantation in children. A library of TCRbeta sequences, prepared with unique molecular identifiers, was generated. TCRdb called the PCR reads again in MiXCR, with one record for every CDR3 protein. The sample comprises about 540,000 distinct CDR3 sequences, 18% of which are singletons, and approximately 3% rests with the top ten. The sequencing used PBMCs from the stem cell graft donor, collected from the stem cell graft. The receptors stem from a human donor who donated a stem cell graft to a child with acute lymphoblastic leukemia.

The V and J genes are TRBV27 and TRBJ2-7; TRBD2 matches 9 bases. The CDR3 runs 15 residues. With V trimmed by 3 bases and J by 2 bases, 5 bases remained unmatched. The germline V gene has CDR1 MNHEY and CDR2 SMNVEV (reference sequence). Written as DNA, the CDR3 is TGTGCCAGCAGTTTCGCGGGAGGGCCTCCCTACGAGCAGTACTTC. Translated, it gives CASSFAGGPPYEQYF.

The chain recombines TRBV5-1 with TRBJ2-2; 7 nucleotides agree with TRBD1. The germline V gene encodes CDR1 SGHRS and CDR2 YFSETQ. CDR3 length equals 15 residues. The J segment lost 7 bases and the V segment lost 1 base, leaving 7 bases of the junction unmatched. CDR3 in DNA: TGCGCCAGCAGCTTGTCACAGGGGCTCTTCGGGGAGCTGTTTTTT. Protein sequence: CASSLSQGLFGELFF.

The chain employs TRBV9 and TRBJ2-7; TRBD2 agrees at 15 bases. J gave up 5 bases and V 0 bases, and 9 bases lay outside the gene matches. There are 18 residues in the CDR3. Germline CDR1 reads SGDLS; CDR2 reads YYNGEE. Written as DNA, the CDR3 is TGTGCCAGCAGCGTAGAGGGGGGACTAGCGGGAGGAAGGGACGAGCAGTACTTC. This gives the protein CASSVEGGLAGGRDEQYF.

The J gene is TRBJ1-5, the V gene TRBV20-1; D not certain. The CDR3 has 12 residues. The germline V gene has CDR1 DFQATT and CDR2 SNEGSKA (reference sequence). V dropped 3 bases and J dropped 4 bases, with 7 bases sitting between them. CDR3 bases: TGCAGTGCTAGGCGGAGTAATCAGCCCCAGCATTTT. Its translation: CSARRSNQPQHF.

Here the CDR3 DNA reads TGCAGCGTTGCATATGGGGACTATGGCTACACCTTC. Amino acids: CSVAYGDYGYTF. The V gene is TRBV29-1, the J gene TRBJ1-2; D is undetermined. The germline CDR1 and CDR2 sequences are SQVTM and ANQGSEA. The CDR3 is made up of 12 amino acids. V lost 4 bases and J 3 bases, leaving 9 bases between the germline ends.

The CDR3 here is CASSLMNTPLSGANVLTF. As DNA, the CDR3 is TGCGCCAGCAGCTTGATGAATACACCCCTCTCTGGGGCCAACGTCCTGACTTTC. The V gene is TRBV5-1, the J gene TRBJ2-6, with no clear D. V lost 1 base to trimming and J lost 0 bases, with 14 bases between them. The germline V gene encodes CDR1 SGHRS and CDR2 YFSETQ. The CDR3 has 18 residues.

The rearrangement links TRBV12-3 or TRBV12-4 to TRBJ2-1; D gene unclear. Deletions cut 5 bases from V and 6 bases from J, with 5 bases between. This CDR3 has 11 amino acids. The CDR3 here is CASSISNEQFF. CDR3 in DNA: TGTGCCAGCAGTATATCCAATGAGCAGTTCTTC.

This clonotype has a handful of counts. The V call is TRBV11-2, the J call TRBJ2-7; D is unclear. The germline CDR1 and CDR2 sequences are SGHAT and FQNNGV. Trimming took off 0 bases at V and 6 bases at J, with 15 bases between the two ends. The CDR3 totals 15 residues. CDR3 bases: TGTGCCAGCAGCTTAGATCGAATAGGAGCCGCCGAGCAGTACTTC. Its protein is CASSLDRIGAAEQYF.

CDR3 nucleotide sequence: TGTGCCAGCAGCTTAGGGGGCAGGACCTCGAGCTCCTACGAGCAGTACTTC. It translates to CASSLGGRTSSSYEQYF. This chain connects TRBV7-9 to TRBJ2-7; D might be TRBD1 (5 bases). V dropped 1 base and J dropped 0 bases, with 16 bases sitting between them. The CDR3 runs to 17 residues. The germline CDR1 and CDR2 sequences are SEHNR and FQNEAQ (reference sequence).

This rearrangement joins TRBV5-1 to TRBJ2-5; TRBD2 matches at 7 bases. This CDR3 region has 14 residues. In germline, CDR1 is SGHRS, CDR2 YFSETQ. V lost 3 bases to trimming and J lost 5 bases; unmatched junction nucleotides: 7. CDR3 DNA sequence: TGCGCCAGCAGCTCTGGACTAGATGGGGAGACCCAGTACTTC. It specifies CASSSGLDGETQYF.

This clonotype was observed a few times. The chain combines TRBV19 with TRBJ2-7; TRBD1 matches 8 bases. V trimming: 6 bases; J trimming: 2 bases; junction bases outside the gene matches: 9. CDR3 length: 15 residues. The germline CDR1 and CDR2 sequences are LNHDA and SQIVND (reference sequence). The CDR3 reads CASRTGQGAPYEQYF. The CDR3 bases are TGTGCCAGTAGAACCGGACAGGGCGCACCCTACGAGCAGTACTTC.

This chain connects TRBV15 to TRBJ1-1, with 7 positions matching TRBD1. Germline V gene lookup returns CDR1 LNHNV and CDR2 YYDKDF (reference sequence). V shed 10 bases and J 1 base; nucleotides not matched to a gene: 6. This CDR3 is 13 amino acids long. CDR3 protein: CAINRGPNTEAFF. The CDR3 DNA reads TGTGCCATCAACAGGGGCCCGAACACTGAAGCTTTCTTT.

This clonotype has a handful of counts. This chain links TRBV13 with TRBJ2-7; 8 nucleotides align to TRBD1. The CDR3 consists of 15 residues. The germline V gene encodes CDR1 PRHDT and CDR2 FYEKMQ (reference sequence). The trim removed 4 bases at V and 4 bases at J, leaving 9 bases unmatched. Here the CDR3 reads CASSSDRAGGYEQYF. CDR3 nucleotides: TGTGCCAGCAGCTCGGACAGGGCTGGTGGATACGAGCAGTACTTC.